This T cell receptor beta chain was documented in a study of T cell responses to AZD1222 COVID-19 vaccine. Study-level points and caveats: Females outnumbered males among donors, who were mostly white British; clonal diversity was possibly underestimated. Targeting of unmutated variant regions was reportedly seen in nearly half of spike-specific TCRs.

There are 16 residues in the CDR3. The V gene end was trimmed by 1 base and the J gene end by 3 bases; junction bases not matched to a gene: 6. Germline assignment: CDR1 LNHNV and CDR2 YYDKDF (reference sequence). Profiling relied on immunoSEQ multiplex PCR, and the TCRdb table lists in-frame clones only, not all of them. The sample lists more than 120,000 clones, 88% occurring once. In regard to this clone: The antigen is unknown.

The TCR sequence derives from an adult who received the MenACWY meningococcal vaccine as a control. Sequencing was performed on peripheral blood, taken 28 days after the second dose of the MenACWY control vaccine. The V call is TRBV15, the J call TRBJ1-5, with 7 bases identical to TRBD1. CDR3 bases: TGTGCCACCAGCAGAGGAAACAGGGGAATCAATCAGCCCCAGCATTTT. Its protein product is CATSRGNRGINQPQHF.